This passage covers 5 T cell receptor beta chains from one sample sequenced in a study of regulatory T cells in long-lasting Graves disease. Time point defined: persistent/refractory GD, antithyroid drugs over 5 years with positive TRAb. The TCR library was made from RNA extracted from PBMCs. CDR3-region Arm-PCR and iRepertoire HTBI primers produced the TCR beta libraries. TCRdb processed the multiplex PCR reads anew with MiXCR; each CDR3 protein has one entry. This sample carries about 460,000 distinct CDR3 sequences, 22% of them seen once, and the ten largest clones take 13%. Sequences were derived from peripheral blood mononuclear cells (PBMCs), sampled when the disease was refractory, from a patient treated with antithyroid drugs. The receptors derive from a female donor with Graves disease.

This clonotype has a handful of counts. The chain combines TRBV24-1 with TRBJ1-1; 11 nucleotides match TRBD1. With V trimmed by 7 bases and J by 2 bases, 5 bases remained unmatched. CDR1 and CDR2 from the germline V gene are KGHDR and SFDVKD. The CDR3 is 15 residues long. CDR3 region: CATSRGTGGNTEAFF. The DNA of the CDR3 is TGTGCCACCAGCAGGGGGACAGGGGGAAACACTGAAGCTTTCTTT.

CDR3 amino acids: CASSVGAGEEETQYF. CDR3 bases: TGTGCCAGCAGCGTAGGGGCGGGAGAGGAAGAGACCCAGTACTTC. The rearrangement uses TRBV9 and TRBJ2-5, with 7 bases matching TRBD2. This CDR3 is built from 15 residues. J gave up 3 bases and V 0 bases, and 5 bases lay outside the gene matches. The germline CDR1 and CDR2 sequences are SGDLS and YYNGEE.

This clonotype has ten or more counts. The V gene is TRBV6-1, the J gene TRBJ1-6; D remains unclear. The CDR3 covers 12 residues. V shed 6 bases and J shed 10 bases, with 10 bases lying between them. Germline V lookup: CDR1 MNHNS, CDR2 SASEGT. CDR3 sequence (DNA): TGTGCCAGCAGCCCGGGAGGATCACCCCTCCACTTT. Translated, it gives CASSPGGSPLHF.

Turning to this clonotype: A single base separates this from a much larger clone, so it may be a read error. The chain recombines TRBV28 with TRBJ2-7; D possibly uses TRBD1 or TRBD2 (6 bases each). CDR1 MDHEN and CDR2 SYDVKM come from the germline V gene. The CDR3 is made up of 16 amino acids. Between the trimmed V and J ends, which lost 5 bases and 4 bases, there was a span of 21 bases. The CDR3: CASSPVGGAGDYEQYF. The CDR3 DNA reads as TGTGCCAGCAGTCCGGTCGGAGGGGCAGGGGATTACGAGCAGTACTTC.

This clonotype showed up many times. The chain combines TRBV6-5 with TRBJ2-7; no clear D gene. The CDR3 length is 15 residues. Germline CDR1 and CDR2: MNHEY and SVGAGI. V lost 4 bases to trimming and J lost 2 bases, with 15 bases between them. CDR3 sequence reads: CASSSFSSFTYEQYF. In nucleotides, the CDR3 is TGTGCCAGCAGTTCTTTCTCTTCGTTTACCTACGAGCAGTACTTC.